Given below is one T cell receptor beta chain in context. What antigen it recognizes has not been identified. Base qualities are missing; no much larger clone stands one base away. Taken from the germline V gene, the CDR1 and CDR2 loops are SNHLY and FYNNEI. V lost 4 bases and J lost 1 base; the stretch between them is 5 bases long. Measured from the cysteine to the phenylalanine, the CDR3 is 13 residues long. The read is trimmed to its CDR3 DNA, 39 bases read in frame from base 1. The patients had resection in Japan or China between about 2013 and 2017. Histologic diagnosis of each case was confirmed independently by two lung cancer pathologists on H&E slides. For nucleic acid extraction, premalignant or tumor cells were enriched by macro-dissection following pathologic assessment. The AllPrep DNA/RNA FFPE Kit was used to isolate DNA from FFPE tissue. This record belongs to a study of immune evolution from preneoplasia to lung adenocarcinoma (dated by TCRdb to 2020 to 2022). Regarding the study in general: HLA loss of heterozygosity was observed in roughly 6.8%, 16% and 36% of AIS, MIA and ADC lesions, respectively, and was not observed in any AAH lesions. The study used immune gene expression, TCR sequencing and multiplex immunofluorescence to profile the immune contexture of lung adenocarcinoma precursors and invasive adenocarcinoma. Resected precursor lesions (AAH, AIS, MIA) and invasive adenocarcinomas were compared against paired morphologically normal lung tissue. Sample size was based on specimen availability rather than a prior power calculation. The immune data were integrated with whole exome sequencing and methylation data from the same cohort of nodules. In total, the cohort included under 60 patients with pulmonary nodules, all of whom underwent surgical resection. A total of over 50 patients contributed TCR sequencing data. According to the study, about 99 samples went through TCR sequencing. POLYSOLVER was used to infer Class I HLA alleles from exome data, while LOHHLA was used to detect allele-specific HLA loss.

The study at large found these results: The highest T cell clonality was observed in KRAS-mutant nodules compared with EGFR-mutant or double wild-type lesions. The findings rested on association rather than direct causation, and larger cohorts with long-term follow-up and longitudinal biopsies were considered necessary. All patients were from Japan and China, so applicability to Western populations was uncertain. Top T cell clone frequencies were highest in normal lung and appeared to decrease progressively from AAH through AIS, MIA and invasive adenocarcinoma. The highest clonality was observed in normal lung, whereas higher T cell density and diversity but lower clonality appeared to be present in later-stage lesions.

Using the immunoSEQ hsTCRbeta Kit, TCR beta CDR3 regions were sequenced from DNA. Per the authors' processing: TCR sequencing data were analysed with the ImmunoSEQ Analyzer. T cell clonality was defined as 1 minus Pielou's evenness, calculated on productive rearrangements. The inverse Simpson index, applied to productive templates, was used to measure T cell diversity. T cell density was expressed as TCR beta template counts normalized to usable DNA, with usable DNA estimated by amplifying and sequencing housekeeping genes. TCR metrics were compared across histologic stages using two-sided Kruskal-Wallis tests. Drawn from immuneACCESS, this table holds only the in-frame rearrangements with V and J called that TCRdb kept. Clones are partly lost; checked studies trace under half to an unresolved V gene and leave the rest unexplained. V, J and clone size derive from that table, while D and trimming were established from the DNA sequence. This sample gives approximately 9,700 clones in total; around 82% of them show up just once. 4% to 5.5% of the sample lies in the top ten.

This sequence originates from a person between 65 and 79 years old with lung adenocarcinoma. The sample was FFPE minimally invasive lung adenocarcinoma tissue. The sample's cell subset or site label, in plain terms: micro-invasive lung adenocarcinoma (MIA). The chain links TRBV2 with TRBJ1-5; TRBD1 is a weak D gene call, 5 bases matching. At the DNA level, the sequence is TGTGCCAGCAGTGGACAGAGCAATCAGCCCCAGCATTTT. This yields the protein CASSGQSNQPQHF.